One and the same sample provided the 23 T cell receptor beta chains below, sequenced in a study of blood T cell repertoires in COVID-19. TCRdb's copy holds only in-frame clones and misses some; the assay was immunoSEQ multiplex PCR. The sample contains around 300,000 clones, around nine tenths of which appear only once. Sequencing input: PBMCs or T cells enriched from blood (not recorded which). The receptors were sampled from a woman aged 18-29 years who had recovered from COVID-19.

In its sample, this clone was seen once. The J gene is TRBJ2-1, the V gene TRBV24-1, with a weak D call TRBD2 (6 bases). V was cut by 3 bases and J by 4 bases, with 15 bases left in between. The CDR3 has 16 amino acids. CDR1 and CDR2 from the germline V gene are KGHDR and SFDVKD. The CDR3 reads CATSDPFSGTYNEQFF. The CDR3 bases are TGTGCCACCAGTGATCCCTTTTCCGGGACTTACAATGAGCAGTTCTTC.

The chain employs TRBV7-2 and TRBJ2-7; TRBD1 might be the D (6 bases). The CDR3 consists of 14 residues. CDR1 SGHTA and CDR2 FQGNSA come from the germline V gene. The ends were cut back, 4 bases at V and 0 bases at J, with 10 bases in the middle. Here the CDR3 DNA reads TGTGCCAGCAGCTCACAGGGAACCTCCTACGAGCAGTACTTC. Translated: CASSSQGTSYEQYF.

This clone was recorded at least ten times. CDR3 DNA: TGCGCCGCGGGTGGCTTTACGGAGACCCAGTACTTC. This encodes CAAGGFTETQYF. The chain employs TRBV4-1 and TRBJ2-5, with D possibly TRBD2 on 5 matching bases. V lost 11 bases and J 5 bases, leaving 15 bases between the germline ends. There are 12 residues in the CDR3. Germline lookup yields CDR1 MGHRA and CDR2 YSYEKL.

This clone was observed once. The chain uses TRBV2 and TRBJ2-6; D perhaps matches TRBD1 (5 bases). With 5 bases removed from V and 9 bases from J, the gap between germline ends came to 11 bases. Germline CDR1 reads SNHLY; CDR2 reads FYNNEI. The CDR3 is made up of 13 amino acids. CDR3: CASSIWQGNVLTF. The CDR3 nucleotides read TGTGCCAGCAGTATTTGGCAGGGCAACGTCCTGACTTTC.

CDR3 in DNA: TGTGCCAGCAGCCCGACTAGCGGGAGGGCGTGGGAGCAGTTCTTC. Protein sequence: CASSPTSGRAWEQFF. The chain links TRBV25-1 to TRBJ2-1; 14 nucleotides agree with TRBD2. V gave up 6 bases and J gave up 10 bases; unmatched junction bases: 8. The CDR3 spans 15 residues. Germline-derived CDR1 and CDR2 are MGHDK and SYGVNS.

This rearrangement joins TRBV15 to TRBJ2-5; TRBD2 matches at 10 bases. Trimming at V came to 0 bases and at J to 5 bases, leaving 9 bases not matched to a gene. The germline gives CDR1 LNHNV, CDR2 YYDKDF (reference sequence). The CDR3 totals 17 residues. CDR3 bases: TGTGCCACCAGCAGAGATCTGGCTAGCGGGAGTCTGGAGACCCAGTACTTC. Translation: CATSRDLASGSLETQYF.

The rearrangement joins TRBV3-1 (or the pseudogene TRBV3-2) to TRBJ2-7; weak D call: TRBD1 (5 bases). V shed 0 bases and J shed 6 bases, with 9 bases lying between them. Germline-derived CDR1 and CDR2 are LGHDT and YNNKEL (reference sequence). The CDR3 sequence is 13 residues long. DNA for the CDR3: TGTGCCAGCAGCCAAGATGCCAGGGTCGAGCAGTACTTC. This gives the protein CASSQDARVEQYF.

The chain employs TRBV6-2 or TRBV6-3 and TRBJ1-5, with 9 bases lining up with TRBD1. The J segment lost 7 bases and the V segment lost 0 bases, leaving 7 bases of the junction unmatched. The germline CDR1 and CDR2 sequences are MNHEY and SVGEGT. The CDR3 contains 16 residues. The CDR3 spells CASSYSAGQGWQPQHF. The CDR3 nucleotides are TGTGCCAGCAGTTACTCGGCCGGACAGGGGTGGCAGCCCCAGCATTTT.

V and J are TRBV4-3 and TRBJ1-1; 7 bases align to TRBD1. Losses at the gene ends were 2 bases for V and 4 bases for J; bases not matched to a gene: 4. The germline V gene has CDR1 LGHNA and CDR2 YSLEER. The CDR3 is 14 amino acids. The CDR3 protein is CASSQYTGATEAFF. The DNA of the CDR3 is TGCGCCAGCAGCCAATACACAGGGGCCACTGAAGCTTTCTTT.

This clone has more than one count but fewer than ten. The J gene is TRBJ1-2, the V gene TRBV19; D remains unclear. V was pared by 6 bases and J by 5 bases, with 13 bases between. The CDR3 has 13 residues. CDR1 LNHDA and CDR2 SQIVND come from the germline V gene (reference sequence). As DNA, the CDR3 is TGTGCCAGTAGAGTCGGCAGCGCTTATGGCTACACCTTC. Translated: CASRVGSAYGYTF.

The V call is TRBV11-1, the J call TRBJ1-1; no reliable D call. The CDR3 covers 12 residues. Deletions cut 5 bases from V and 4 bases from J, with 8 bases between. The V gene's germline CDR1 is SGHAT and CDR2 FQDESV (reference sequence). DNA of the CDR3: TGTGCCAGCAGCACCGGAGCCACTGAAGCTTTCTTT. Encoded protein: CASSTGATEAFF. The full variable domain, its missing parts supplied by reference TRBV11-1 and TRBJ1-1, is EAEVAQSPRYKITEKSQAVAFWCDPISGHATLYWYRQILGQGPELLVQFQDESVVDDSQLPKDRFSAERLKGVDSTLKIQPAELGDSAMYLCASSTGATEAFFGQGTRLTVV.

The gene calls are TRBV3-1 (or the pseudogene TRBV3-2) and TRBJ2-7, with 10 bases matching TRBD2. From germline, CDR1 is LGHDT and CDR2 YNNKEL (reference sequence). Trimming removed 5 bases from V and 3 bases from J; junction bases left unmatched: 7. This CDR3 has 15 amino acids. The CDR3 coding sequence is TGTGCCAGCAGCACGCTAGCGGGAGCGATCTACGAGCAGTACTTC. Amino acid sequence: CASSTLAGAIYEQYF.

The chain is built from TRBV2 and TRBJ2-6, with D uncertain. This CDR3 is built from 14 residues. Germline CDR1 is SNHLY and CDR2 is FYNNEI. V was trimmed by 4 bases and J by 0 bases, leaving 4 bases between them. The CDR3 here is CASSGLSGANVLTF. CDR3 DNA: TGTGCCAGCAGTGGGCTCTCTGGGGCCAACGTCCTGACTTTC.

The rearrangement joins TRBV10-3 to TRBJ2-5; perhaps TRBD2 as D (6 bases). The CDR3 spans 16 residues. Germline CDR1 ENHRY, CDR2 SYGVKD. Trimming took 2 bases from V and 0 from J, leaving 13 bases between them. The CDR3 DNA sequence: TGTGCCATCAGTGAGCCTCGAGGAGGGAACCAAGAGACCCAGTACTTC. Protein product: CAISEPRGGNQETQYF.

The genes are TRBV27 and TRBJ1-2; TRBD1 aligns across 7 bases. The germline gives CDR1 MNHEY, CDR2 SMNVEV (reference sequence). The CDR3 runs to 14 residues. The ends lost 6 bases at V and 0 bases at J; junction bases unmatched: 4. CDR3 coding DNA: TGTGCCAGCAGACTCCAGGGGGCTAACTATGGCTACACCTTC. This sequence encodes CASRLQGANYGYTF.

In its sample, this clone was seen a few times. The gene calls are TRBV5-4 and TRBJ1-1; 7 bases agree with TRBD1. CDR1 SGHNT and CDR2 YYREEE come from the germline V gene (reference sequence). J gave up 1 base and V 4 bases, and 7 bases lay outside the gene matches. The CDR3 contains 15 residues. The CDR3 nucleotides are TGTGCCAGCAGCCTAGACAGGGTTAGGAACACTGAAGCTTTCTTT. Translating it yields CASSLDRVRNTEAFF.

The chain joins TRBV2 to TRBJ2-3; 8 bases align to TRBD2. Germline CDR1 is SNHLY and CDR2 is FYNNEI. CDR3 size: 15 residues. J was trimmed by 3 bases and V by 3 bases; bases with no gene match: 5. The CDR3: CASSDPGGETDTQYF. As DNA, the CDR3 is TGTGCCAGCAGTGATCCGGGAGGGGAGACAGATACGCAGTATTTT.

The rearrangement links TRBV24-1 to TRBJ1-4; possible D gene TRBD1, 5 bases. V lost 6 bases and J lost 8, with 15 bases in between. The germline gives CDR1 KGHDR, CDR2 SFDVKD. There are 14 residues in the CDR3. In DNA form, the CDR3 reads TGTGCCACCAGTATGGGGCAGGGTGGAGAAAAACTGTTTTTT. Translation gives CATSMGQGGEKLFF.

This chain joins TRBV19 and TRBJ2-3, with a tentative D call TRBD1 (5 bases). The V end was cut by 5 bases, the J end by 6 bases, with 18 bases between. Germline assignment: CDR1 LNHDA and CDR2 SQIVND (reference sequence). This CDR3 comprises 15 residues. The CDR3, as DNA: TGTGCCAGTAGTTCGAATACGCAGGGTTGGGATACGCAGTATTTT. Protein product: CASSSNTQGWDTQYF. Drawing the rest from reference TRBV19 and TRBJ2-3, the complete variable domain is DGGITQSPKYLFRKEGQNVTLSCEQNLNHDAMYWYRQDPGQGLRLIYYSQIVNDFQKGDIAEGYSVSREKKESFPLTVTSAQKNPTAFYLCASSSNTQGWDTQYFGPGTRLTVL.

The chain is built from TRBV19 and TRBJ2-7; D perhaps matches TRBD1 (7 bases). The CDR3 sequence is 14 residues long. Germline V gene data show CDR1 as LNHDA and CDR2 as SQIVND (reference sequence). Trimming took 7 bases from V and 6 from J, leaving 19 bases between them. CDR3 bases: TGTGCCAGTACTCCTCAGGGGGGCCGCCGCGAGCAGTACTTC. Its protein product is CASTPQGGRREQYF. Looking up the rest from reference TRBV19 and TRBJ2-7 gives the full variable domain: DGGITQSPKYLFRKEGQNVTLSCEQNLNHDAMYWYRQDPGQGLRLIYYSQIVNDFQKGDIAEGYSVSREKKESFPLTVTSAQKNPTAFYLCASTPQGGRREQYFGPGTRLTVT.

The chain joins TRBV30 to TRBJ2-4; D may be TRBD2 (5 bases). This CDR3 contains 14 residues. CDR1 is GTSNPN and CDR2 is SVGIG in the germline V gene (reference sequence). With 3 bases removed from V and 2 bases from J, the gap between germline ends came to 11 bases. The CDR3 reads CAWRPRESKNIQYF. CDR3 bases: TGTGCCTGGAGGCCCCGGGAATCCAAAAACATTCAGTACTTC.

The chain has TRBV7-2 and TRBJ2-1; perhaps TRBD1 as D (7 bases). Trimming left V 1 base short and J 7 bases short, with 14 bases between. CDR1 and CDR2 (germline): SGHTA, FQGNSA. This CDR3 contains 15 residues. DNA for the CDR3: TGTGCCAGCAGCTTAGAGGCAGGGGGGTGGAATGAGCAGTTCTTC. This sequence encodes CASSLEAGGWNEQFF.

The chain links TRBV11-2 to TRBJ1-4, with 12 bases aligning to TRBD1. The CDR3 length is 15 residues. The V gene end was trimmed by 6 bases and the J gene end by 8 bases; junction bases not matched to a gene: 7. From germline, CDR1 is SGHAT and CDR2 FQNNGV. The CDR3 reads CASSFGGTGGEKLFF. CDR3 sequence (DNA): TGTGCCAGCAGTTTCGGGGGGACAGGGGGCGAAAAACTGTTTTTT.